This TCR beta chain was observed in a study of Graves' ophthalmopathy and Graves' hyperthyroidism. Diagnosis used clinical symptoms, serum thyroxine, TRAb, thyroid ultrasound and orbital computed tomography. Study outcomes and limitations: A 13-signature model separated ophthalmopathy from stable hyperthyroidism, reaching 85% to 90% sensitivity and roughly 84% specificity cross-validated. At less than 71% sensitivity and approximately 72% specificity, the model predicted progression of the ophthalmopathy. Blood contained most expanded thyroid clonotypes exceeding 0.001 frequency.

Trimming took 6 bases from V and 6 from J, leaving 5 bases between them. The germline CDR1 and CDR2 sequences are WSHSY and SAAADI. The CDR3 consists of 11 residues. CDR3 regions of TCR beta were amplified from RNA transcripts. Following a first-round RT-PCR that used HTBI primers, a second-round multiplex PCR was carried out. TCRdb recomputed calls from the multiplex PCR reads with MiXCR, one row per CDR3 protein. Of about 400,000 distinct CDR3 sequences in the sample, roughly 18% were seen once. This clonotype was recorded at least ten times. No antigen is known for it. The chain joins TRBV10-2 to TRBJ2-2; TRBD1 is a possible D gene (5 bases). The TCR was taken from a woman aged 18-29 years with Graves' ophthalmopathy. The sample consisted of peripheral blood. The CDR3 DNA reads TGCGCCAGCAGAGGGGCCGGGGAGCTGTTTTTT. Protein: CASRGAGELFF.